The T cell receptor (beta chain) described here comes from a study of response to subunit inactivated influenza vaccine. Study outcomes and limitations: Each seasonal influenza vaccination, the authors suggested, recruits few new T cells.

This clonotype was counted a few times. Its cognate antigen is unknown. CDR3 length: 15 amino acids. V dropped 2 bases and J dropped 3; count of bases not matched to a gene: 7. CDR1 is MNHEY and CDR2 is SVGAGI in the germline V gene. TCRdb analysed the RT-PCR reads with MiXCR anew, one entry per CDR3 protein. The sample yields around 250,000 distinct CDR3 sequences, less than 15% seen once. This chain uses TRBV6-5 with TRBJ2-7; 7 bases match TRBD1. The sequencing used non-naive T cells sorted from PBMCs, collected around 14 days before vaccination. This receptor was taken from a man aged 45-65 years who received an inactivated influenza vaccine. The DNA of the CDR3 is TGTGCCAGCAGTTACACAAGACAGGGTCTCTACGAGCAGTACTTC. Translation: CASSYTRQGLYEQYF.